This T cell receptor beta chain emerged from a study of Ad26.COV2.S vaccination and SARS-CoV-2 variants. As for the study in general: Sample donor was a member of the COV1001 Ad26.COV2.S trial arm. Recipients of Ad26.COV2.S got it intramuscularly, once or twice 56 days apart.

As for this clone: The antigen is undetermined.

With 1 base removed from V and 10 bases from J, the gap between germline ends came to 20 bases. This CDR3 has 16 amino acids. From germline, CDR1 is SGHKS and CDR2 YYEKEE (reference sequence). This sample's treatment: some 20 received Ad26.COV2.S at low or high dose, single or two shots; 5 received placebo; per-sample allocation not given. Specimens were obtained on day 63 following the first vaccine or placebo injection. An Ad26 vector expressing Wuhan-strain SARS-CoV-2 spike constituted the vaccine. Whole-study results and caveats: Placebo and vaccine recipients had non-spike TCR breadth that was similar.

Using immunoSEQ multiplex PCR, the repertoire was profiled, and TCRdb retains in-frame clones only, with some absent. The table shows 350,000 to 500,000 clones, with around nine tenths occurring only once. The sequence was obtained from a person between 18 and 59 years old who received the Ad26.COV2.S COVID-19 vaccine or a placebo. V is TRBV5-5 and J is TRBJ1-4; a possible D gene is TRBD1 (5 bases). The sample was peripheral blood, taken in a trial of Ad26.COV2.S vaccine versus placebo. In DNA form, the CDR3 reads TGTGCCAGCAGCTTGCGCTCGGAGAGTACGAGGGGAAAACTGTTTTTT. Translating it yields CASSLRSESTRGKLFF.